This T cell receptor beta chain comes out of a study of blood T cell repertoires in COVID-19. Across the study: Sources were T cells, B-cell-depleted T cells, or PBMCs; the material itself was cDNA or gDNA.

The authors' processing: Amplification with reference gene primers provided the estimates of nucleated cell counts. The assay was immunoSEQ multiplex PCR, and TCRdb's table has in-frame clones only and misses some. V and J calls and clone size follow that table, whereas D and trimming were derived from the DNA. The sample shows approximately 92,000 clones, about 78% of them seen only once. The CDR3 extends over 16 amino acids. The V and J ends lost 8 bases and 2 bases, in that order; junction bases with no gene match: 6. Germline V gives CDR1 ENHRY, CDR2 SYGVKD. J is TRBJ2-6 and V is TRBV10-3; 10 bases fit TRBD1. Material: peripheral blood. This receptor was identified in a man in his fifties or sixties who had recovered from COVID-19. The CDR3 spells CAIGTGAQAGANVLTF. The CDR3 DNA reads TGTGCCATCGGGACAGGGGCGCAGGCTGGGGCCAACGTCCTGACTTTC.